This TCR beta chain was obtained from a study of beta chain features in type 1 diabetes. Study conclusions and caveats: Moderate but significant shortening of TCRB CDR3s was recorded in all four CD4+ subsets from Type 1 diabetes patients. More deletions and fewer insertions at VDJ junctions were seen in type 1 diabetes patients.

V gave up 8 bases and J gave up 4 bases; unmatched junction bases: 10. CDR1 and CDR2 (germline): SNHLY, FYNNEI. There are 15 residues in the CDR3. With regard to this clone: Antigen unknown.

The sequenced template was cDNA made from the entire isolated RNA. TCRdb keeps only in-frame clones here, not all; method: immunoSEQ multiplex PCR. This sample has about 150,000 clones; 7% to 9% occur once, and the top ten carry 0.5%. By way of CD45RO/CCR7/CD25/CD127/CD95/CD27, the CD4+ regulatory, stem cell-like memory, central memory and naive cells were sorted. The sequence was obtained from a man between 18 and 29 years old with type 1 diabetes. This chain joins TRBV2 and TRBJ2-1; 8 positions agree with TRBD1. Sequencing was carried out using central memory CD4+ T cells from blood. Here the CDR3 reads CASSSRTGNYNEQFF. As DNA, the CDR3 is TGTGCCAGCTCTTCTCGGACAGGGAATTACAATGAGCAGTTCTTC.